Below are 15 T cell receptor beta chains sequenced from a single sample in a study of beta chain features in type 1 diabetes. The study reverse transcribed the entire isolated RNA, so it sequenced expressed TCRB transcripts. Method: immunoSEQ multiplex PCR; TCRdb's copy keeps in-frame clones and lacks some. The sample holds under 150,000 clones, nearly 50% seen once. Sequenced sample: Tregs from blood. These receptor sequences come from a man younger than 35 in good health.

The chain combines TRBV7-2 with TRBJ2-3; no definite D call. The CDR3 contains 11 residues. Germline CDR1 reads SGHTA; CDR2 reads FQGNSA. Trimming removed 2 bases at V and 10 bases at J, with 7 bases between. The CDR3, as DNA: TGTGCCAGCAGCTTATTCCTAGCGCAGTATTTT. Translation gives CASSLFLAQYF.

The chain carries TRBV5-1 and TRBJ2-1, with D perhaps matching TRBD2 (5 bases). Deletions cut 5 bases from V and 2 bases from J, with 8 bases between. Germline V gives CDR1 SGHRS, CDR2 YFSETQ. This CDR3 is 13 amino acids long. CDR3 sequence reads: CASREVPYNEQFF. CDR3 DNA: TGCGCCAGCAGGGAGGTCCCCTACAATGAGCAGTTCTTC.

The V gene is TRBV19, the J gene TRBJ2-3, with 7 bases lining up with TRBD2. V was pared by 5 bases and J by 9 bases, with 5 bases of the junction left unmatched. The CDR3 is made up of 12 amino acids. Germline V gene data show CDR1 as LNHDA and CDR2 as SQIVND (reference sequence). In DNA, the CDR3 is TGTGCCAGTAGTGGACTAGGGAGGACGCAGTATTTT. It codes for CASSGLGRTQYF.

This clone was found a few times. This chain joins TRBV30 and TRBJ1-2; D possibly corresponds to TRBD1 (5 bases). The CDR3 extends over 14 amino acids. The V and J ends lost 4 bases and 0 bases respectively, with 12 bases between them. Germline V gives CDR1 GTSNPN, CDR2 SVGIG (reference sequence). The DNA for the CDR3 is TGTGCCTGGATTGCGGGGGTGGCTAACTATGGCTACACCTTC. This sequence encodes CAWIAGVANYGYTF.

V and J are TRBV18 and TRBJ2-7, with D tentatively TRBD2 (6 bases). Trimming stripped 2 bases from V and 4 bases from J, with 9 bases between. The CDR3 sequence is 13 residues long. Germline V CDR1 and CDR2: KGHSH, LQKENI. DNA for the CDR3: TGTGCCAGCTCACCAGGGACTGATTACGAGCAGTACTTC. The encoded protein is CASSPGTDYEQYF.

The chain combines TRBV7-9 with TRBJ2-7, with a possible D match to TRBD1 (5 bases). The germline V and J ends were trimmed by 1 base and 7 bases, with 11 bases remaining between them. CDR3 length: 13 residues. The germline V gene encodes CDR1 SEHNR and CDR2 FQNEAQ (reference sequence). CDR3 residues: CASSLVGQVEQYF. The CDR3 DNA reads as TGTGCCAGCAGCTTAGTGGGGCAGGTGGAGCAGTACTTC. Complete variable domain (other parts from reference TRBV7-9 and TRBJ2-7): DTGVSQNPRHKITKRGQNVTFRCDPISEHNRLYWYRQTLGQGPEFLTYFQNEAQLEKSRLLSDRFSAERPKGSFSTLEIQRTEQGDSAMYLCASSLVGQVEQYFGPGTRLTVT.

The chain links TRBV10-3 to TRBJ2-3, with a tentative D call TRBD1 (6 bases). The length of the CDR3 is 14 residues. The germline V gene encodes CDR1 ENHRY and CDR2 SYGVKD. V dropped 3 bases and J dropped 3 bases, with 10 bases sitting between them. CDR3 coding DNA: TGTGCCATCAGTGATAACAGGGAGACAGATACGCAGTATTTT. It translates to CAISDNRETDTQYF.

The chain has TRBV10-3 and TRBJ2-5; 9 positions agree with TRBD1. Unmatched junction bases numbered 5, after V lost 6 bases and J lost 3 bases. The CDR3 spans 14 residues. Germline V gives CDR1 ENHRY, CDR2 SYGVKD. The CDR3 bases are TGTGCCATCAGAAGGGGACAGGGAGAAGAGACCCAGTACTTC. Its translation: CAIRRGQGEETQYF.

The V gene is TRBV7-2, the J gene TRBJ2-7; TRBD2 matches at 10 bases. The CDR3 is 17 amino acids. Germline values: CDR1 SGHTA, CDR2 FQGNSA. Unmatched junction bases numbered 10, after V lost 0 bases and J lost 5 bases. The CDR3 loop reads CASSLAAVAGGTHEQYF. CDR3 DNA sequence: TGTGCCAGCAGCTTAGCGGCAGTAGCGGGAGGTACCCACGAGCAGTACTTC. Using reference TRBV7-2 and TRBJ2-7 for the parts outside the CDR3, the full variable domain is GAGVSQSPSNKVTEKGKDVELRCDPISGHTALYWYRQSLGQGLEFLIYFQGNSAPDKSGLPSDRFSAERTGGSVSTLTIQRTQQEDSAVYLCASSLAAVAGGTHEQYFGPGTRLTVT.

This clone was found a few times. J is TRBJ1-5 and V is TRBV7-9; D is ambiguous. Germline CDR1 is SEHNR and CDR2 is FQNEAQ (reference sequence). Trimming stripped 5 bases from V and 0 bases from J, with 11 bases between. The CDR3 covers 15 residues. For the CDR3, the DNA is TGTGCCAGCAGCGCTCCCGGGAGTAGCAATCAGCCCCAGCATTTT. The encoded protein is CASSAPGSSNQPQHF.

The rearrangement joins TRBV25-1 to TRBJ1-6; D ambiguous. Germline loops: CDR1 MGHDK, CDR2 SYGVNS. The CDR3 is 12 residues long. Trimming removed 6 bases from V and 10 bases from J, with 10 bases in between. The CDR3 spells CASRGSGSPLHF. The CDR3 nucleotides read TGTGCCAGCAGGGGTTCGGGGTCACCCCTCCACTTT.

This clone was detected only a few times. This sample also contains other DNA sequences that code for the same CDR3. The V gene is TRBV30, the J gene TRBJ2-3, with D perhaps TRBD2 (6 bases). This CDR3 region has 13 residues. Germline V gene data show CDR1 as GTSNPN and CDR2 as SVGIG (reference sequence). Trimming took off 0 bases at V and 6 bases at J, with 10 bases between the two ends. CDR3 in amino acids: CAWSVLRGDTQYF. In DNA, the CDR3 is TGTGCCTGGAGTGTACTACGGGGGGATACGCAGTATTTT.

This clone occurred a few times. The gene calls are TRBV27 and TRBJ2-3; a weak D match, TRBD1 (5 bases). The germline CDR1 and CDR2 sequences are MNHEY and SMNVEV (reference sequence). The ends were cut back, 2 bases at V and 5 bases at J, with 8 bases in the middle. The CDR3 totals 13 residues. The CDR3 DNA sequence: TGTGCCAGCAGTTTAATTAGGGGAGATACGCAGTATTTT. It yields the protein CASSLIRGDTQYF.

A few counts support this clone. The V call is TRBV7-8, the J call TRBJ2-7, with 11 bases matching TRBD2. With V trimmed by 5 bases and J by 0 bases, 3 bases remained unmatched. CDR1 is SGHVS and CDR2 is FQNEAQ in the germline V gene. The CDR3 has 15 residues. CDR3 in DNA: TGTGCCAGCAGCCGACTAGCGGGGCTCTCCTACGAGCAGTACTTC. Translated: CASSRLAGLSYEQYF.

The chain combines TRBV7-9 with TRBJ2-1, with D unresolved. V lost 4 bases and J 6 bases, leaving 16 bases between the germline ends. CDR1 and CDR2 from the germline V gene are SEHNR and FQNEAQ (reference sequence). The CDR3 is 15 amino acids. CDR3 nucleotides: TGTGCCAGCAGCTGGTCATCCCAGACGGGCAATGAGCAGTTCTTC. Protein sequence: CASSWSSQTGNEQFF.